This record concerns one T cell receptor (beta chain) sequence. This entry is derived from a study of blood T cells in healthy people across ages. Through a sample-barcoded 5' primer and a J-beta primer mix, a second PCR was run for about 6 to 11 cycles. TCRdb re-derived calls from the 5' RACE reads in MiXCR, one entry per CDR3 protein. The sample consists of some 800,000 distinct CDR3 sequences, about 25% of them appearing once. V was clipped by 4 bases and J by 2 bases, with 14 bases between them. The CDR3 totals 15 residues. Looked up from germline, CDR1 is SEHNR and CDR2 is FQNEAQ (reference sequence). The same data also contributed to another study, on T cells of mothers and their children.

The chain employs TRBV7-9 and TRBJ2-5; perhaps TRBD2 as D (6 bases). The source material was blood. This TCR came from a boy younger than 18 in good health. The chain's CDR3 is CASSSGEYLQETQYF. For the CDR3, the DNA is TGTGCCAGCAGCTCGGGGGAGTATCTTCAAGAGACCCAGTACTTC.